This entry lists 27 T cell receptor beta chains sequenced from one sample in a study of blood T cells in healthy people across ages. Through a sample-barcoded 5' primer and a J-beta primer mix, a second PCR was run for roughly 6 to 12 cycles. TCRdb re-derived calls from the 5' RACE reads in MiXCR, one entry per CDR3 protein. Here the sample spans 850,000 or so distinct CDR3 sequences, 29% being singletons. The sequencing sample was made of blood. The receptors shown here come from a woman older than 75 in good health.

This clonotype was seen ten or more times. V usage is TRBV7-2 and J usage is TRBJ2-5; TRBD1 might be the D (5 bases). The CDR3 runs 14 residues. V lost 3 bases and J 5 bases, leaving 13 bases between the germline ends. Germline V gene sequence: CDR1 SGHTA, CDR2 FQGNSA. CDR3 in DNA: TGTGCCAGCAGCTTTCAGGGTGCAGTTGAGACCCAGTACTTC. It encodes CASSFQGAVETQYF.

This clonotype was seen repeatedly, ten times or more. This chain links TRBV7-8 with TRBJ2-5; 10 bases are a match to TRBD1. The CDR3 sequence is 15 residues long. CDR1 and CDR2 from the germline V gene are SGHVS and FQNEAQ. Unmatched junction bases numbered 4, after V lost 3 bases and J lost 3 bases. The DNA of the CDR3 is TGTGCCAGCAGCTTGGGACAGGGGAGGGAAGAGACCCAGTACTTC. Residues: CASSLGQGREETQYF. Supplemented by reference TRBV7-8 and TRBJ2-5, the full variable domain reads GAGVSQSPRYKVAKRGQDVALRCDPISGHVSLFWYQQALGQGPEFLTYFQNEAQLDKSGLPSDRFFAERPEGSVSTLKIQRTQQEDSAVYLCASSLGQGREETQYFGPGTRLLVL.

The rearrangement uses TRBV5-1 and TRBJ2-7, with 9 bases identical to TRBD2. CDR3 length: 15 residues. Germline CDR1 SGHRS, CDR2 YFSETQ. With 4 bases clipped from V and 0 bases from J, the junction kept 5 bases outside the gene matches. In nucleotides, the CDR3 is TGCGCCAGCAGCACGACTAGCGGCCCCTCCTACGAGCAGTACTTC. Its translation is CASSTTSGPSYEQYF.

This clonotype was picked up a small number of times. The CDR3 sequence: CASSTQGWETQYF. The CDR3 DNA reads as TGTGCCAGCAGCACACAGGGGTGGGAGACCCAGTACTTC. The chain combines TRBV5-4 with TRBJ2-5; 7 bases fit TRBD1. J gave up 5 bases and V 4 bases, and 5 bases lay outside the gene matches. Germline V gene sequence: CDR1 SGHNT, CDR2 YYREEE (reference sequence). The CDR3 is made up of 13 amino acids.

This chain connects TRBV18 to TRBJ1-1; D possibly corresponds to TRBD1 (6 bases). The CDR3 is made up of 13 amino acids. In germline, CDR1 is KGHSH, CDR2 LQKENI. V gave up 5 bases and J gave up 6 bases, with 13 bases separating them. The CDR3 loop reads CASSRGEGAEAFF. The CDR3 DNA reads TGTGCCAGCTCAAGGGGGGAAGGGGCTGAAGCTTTCTTT.

This clonotype was seen ten or more times. The rearrangement uses TRBV28 and TRBJ2-7; D possibly corresponds to TRBD2 (6 bases). The germline gives CDR1 MDHEN, CDR2 SYDVKM. The V end was cut by 6 bases, the J end by 2 bases, with 20 bases between. The CDR3 has 16 amino acids. CDR3 nucleotide sequence: TGTGCCAGCAGGATCTCTTTGCGGGGTCTTCCCTACGAGCAGTACTTC. Translation: CASRISLRGLPYEQYF.

This clonotype occurred many times. V is TRBV7-6 and J is TRBJ2-5; D possibly uses TRBD1 or TRBD2 (5 bases each). Looked up from germline, CDR1 is SGHVS and CDR2 is FNYEAQ. Between the trimmed V and J ends, which lost 5 bases and 2 bases, there was a span of 18 bases. CDR3 length: 16 residues. The CDR3, as DNA: TGTGCCAGCAGCCCTGAGGGGCGACCACCTCAAGAGACCCAGTACTTC. Protein product: CASSPEGRPPQETQYF.

As concerns this clonotype: This may be a read error, as it is one base from a much larger clone. The V and J genes are TRBV5-1 and TRBJ2-1, with TRBD1 matching over 10 bases. The germline CDR1 and CDR2 sequences are SGHRS and YFSETQ. This CDR3 contains 16 residues. This chain's CDR3 is CASTRSGTGAYNGQFF. CDR3 sequence (DNA): TGCGCCAGCACTCGCTCCGGGACAGGGGCCTACAATGGGCAGTTCTTC.

As regards this clonotype: A read error is possible here, since a much larger clone lies one base away. The chain links TRBV5-1 to TRBJ2-3; TRBD1 matches at 11 bases. The germline gives CDR1 SGHRS, CDR2 YFSETQ. This CDR3 region has 15 residues. The DNA for the CDR3 is TGCGCCAGCAGCGACGGGACAGGGGGAGCAGATATGCAGTATTTT. Translating it yields CASSDGTGGADMQYF.

As regards this clonotype: This clone may be a read error of a much larger clone one base away. The V call is TRBV21-1, the J call TRBJ2-7; the table gives TRBD2 as D, unverified against the DNA. TRBV21-1 is labeled a pseudogene. The CDR3 is 16 residues long. The CDR3 reads CASSEEGGEGTYEQYF. The CDR3, as DNA: TGTGCCAGCAGCGAAGAGGGAGGGGAGGGTACCTACGAGCAGTACTTC.

The rearrangement links TRBV18 to TRBJ2-7; D is ambiguous. Germline V gene data show CDR1 as KGHSH and CDR2 as LQKENI. Trimming took off 2 bases at V and 3 bases at J, with 11 bases between the two ends. The CDR3 covers 14 residues. The DNA for the CDR3 is TGTGCCAGCTCACCAGGGTCGACCTACTACGAGCAGTACTTC. Its translation: CASSPGSTYYEQYF.

By share, this clonotype counts as large. The V gene is TRBV12-3 or TRBV12-4, the J gene TRBJ2-5; 11 bases are a match to TRBD2. CDR3 length: 16 amino acids. The trim removed 5 bases at V and 0 bases at J, leaving 5 bases unmatched. The CDR3, as DNA: TGTGCCAGCAGTGCGGGACTAGCGGTAAACCAAGAGACCCAGTACTTC. Translation: CASSAGLAVNQETQYF.

This clonotype has just a few counts. This may arise from a read error, as a much more abundant clone is one base away. The rearrangement uses TRBV2 and TRBJ2-1; TRBD1 is a possible D gene (5 bases). The CDR3 length is 12 residues. The germline CDR1 and CDR2 sequences are SNHLY and FYNNEI. V lost 7 bases to trimming and J lost 6 bases, with 10 bases between them. DNA of the CDR3: TGTGCCAGCATTAAGGGGTGCAATGAGCAGTTCTTC. Translating it yields CASIKGCNEQFF.

At least ten counts were recorded for this clonotype. This chain connects TRBV21-1 to TRBJ1-1; TRBD1 is the table's D call, not checked against the DNA. TRBV21-1 is a listed pseudogene. This CDR3 has 14 amino acids. CDR3 sequence reads: CASSSGAANTEAFF. The CDR3, as DNA: TGTGCCAGCAGCTCCGGGGCCGCGAACACTGAAGCTTTCTTT.

The chain recombines TRBV19 with TRBJ1-5, with a tentative D call TRBD1 (5 bases). Germline loops: CDR1 LNHDA, CDR2 SQIVND (reference sequence). This CDR3 region has 13 residues. V was pared by 3 bases and J by 4 bases, with 7 bases between. CDR3 sequence (DNA): TGTGCCAGTAGTATCAAGGGGAATCAGCCCCAGCATTTT. Its protein is CASSIKGNQPQHF.

The chain employs TRBV27 and TRBJ1-2, with 7 bases lining up with TRBD1. V lost 10 bases to trimming and J lost 2 bases; unmatched junction nucleotides: 7. This CDR3 is 13 amino acids long. Per the germline V gene, CDR1 is MNHEY and CDR2 is SMNVEV (reference sequence). In nucleotides, the CDR3 is TGTGCCACCCGGGACAGCTTAAACTATGGCTACACCTTC. It encodes CATRDSLNYGYTF.

Many counts were recorded for this clonotype. CDR3 sequence reads: CASSELTGGSYEQYF. Here the CDR3 DNA reads TGTGCCAGCAGTGAACTGACAGGGGGCTCCTACGAGCAGTACTTC. The gene calls are TRBV2 and TRBJ2-7; 9 nucleotides align to TRBD1. The CDR3 extends over 15 amino acids. With V trimmed by 2 bases and J by 0 bases, 2 bases remained unmatched. Germline-derived CDR1 and CDR2 are SNHLY and FYNNEI.

This rearrangement joins TRBV20-1 to TRBJ1-5; possibly TRBD1 for D (5 bases). The CDR3 consists of 15 residues. Germline assignment: CDR1 DFQATT and CDR2 SNEGSKA (reference sequence). The V end lost 5 bases, the J end lost 0 bases, and 14 bases lay between the germline ends. The CDR3 DNA sequence: TGCAGTGCTTGGGGGGTGAGGGGTAGCAATCAGCCCCAGCATTTT. This gives the protein CSAWGVRGSNQPQHF.

As for this clonotype: An end of the junction does not agree with germline; a read error may underlie this. The V call is TRBV12-3 or TRBV12-4, the J call TRBJ2-4, with 9 bases fitting TRBD1. The length of the CDR3 is 16 residues. The CDR3 bases are TGTGCCAGCAGTCGAAGACAGGGGGGTGCCAAAAACATTCATTACTTC. As protein: CASSRRQGGAKNIHYF.

This clonotype was detected ten times or more. V gene TRBV12-3 or TRBV12-4 combines with J gene TRBJ1-2; TRBD1 matches 8 bases. This CDR3 is 12 amino acids long. Losses at the gene ends were 11 bases for V and 2 bases for J; bases not matched to a gene: 4. CDR3 in amino acids: CAQRQGNYGYTF. DNA of the CDR3: TGTGCCCAGAGACAGGGGAACTATGGCTACACCTTC.

This clonotype was observed many times. The V gene is TRBV12-3 or TRBV12-4, the J gene TRBJ2-3; D assignment may be TRBD1 or TRBD2 (5 bases each). The germline V and J ends were trimmed by 3 bases and 6 bases, with 16 bases remaining between them. CDR3 length: 15 amino acids. The chain's CDR3 is CASSFSPGTGDTQYF. The DNA of the CDR3 is TGTGCCAGCAGTTTCTCTCCCGGGACGGGGGATACGCAGTATTTT.

In this sample, this clonotype turned up many times. The rearrangement joins TRBV7-2 to TRBJ2-3; TRBD1 agrees at 7 bases. V lost 5 bases, J lost 0 bases, and 11 bases stayed unmatched. Germline V CDR1 and CDR2: SGHTA, FQGNSA. The CDR3 runs to 17 residues. In DNA form, the CDR3 reads TGTGCCAGCAGCCCAGCGTGGGGGACAGAGAGCACAGATACGCAGTATTTT. It encodes CASSPAWGTESTDTQYF. The full variable domain, with the rest looked up from reference TRBV7-2 and TRBJ2-3, is GAGVSQSPSNKVTEKGKDVELRCDPISGHTALYWYRQSLGQGLEFLIYFQGNSAPDKSGLPSDRFSAERTGGSVSTLTIQRTQQEDSAVYLCASSPAWGTESTDTQYFGPGTRLTVL.

This clonotype has at least ten counts. DNA for the CDR3: TGTGCCAGCAGTCCCCGGGCCGAAAGGGGACTGTTTTTT. Protein: CASSPRAERGLFF. The chain joins TRBV27 to TRBJ1-4; D might be TRBD1 (5 bases). CDR1 and CDR2 (germline): MNHEY, SMNVEV (reference sequence). V lost 5 bases and J 13 bases, leaving 17 bases between the germline ends. The CDR3 sequence is 13 residues long.

Worth noting for this clonotype: One end of the junction does not line up with germline, which may come from a read error. The chain couples TRBV7-9 to TRBJ2-1; 7 bases are shared with TRBD2. Per germline, CDR1 SEHNR and CDR2 FQNEAQ (reference sequence). CDR3 length: 15 amino acids. The CDR3 sequence is CASSSQTSSHNEQFF. The CDR3 bases are TGTGCCAGCAGCTCCCAGACTAGCTCCCACAATGAGCAGTTCTTC.

This clonotype was seen more than once but under ten times. The chain links TRBV27 to TRBJ1-1, with TRBD1 matching 12 bases. CDR3 length equals 22 residues. Germline V gene lookup returns CDR1 MNHEY and CDR2 SMNVEV (reference sequence). V gave up 5 bases and J gave up 3 bases; unmatched junction bases: 25. The CDR3 region is CASSPRGDRGLLRGAGHTEAFF. CDR3 in DNA: TGTGCCAGCAGTCCCCGGGGGGACAGGGGGCTCCTTAGGGGTGCTGGGCACACTGAAGCTTTCTTT.

The rearrangement uses TRBV18 and TRBJ2-5, with D maybe TRBD1 (6 bases). Germline CDR1 and CDR2: KGHSH and LQKENI. The CDR3 spans 14 residues. V was shortened by 3 bases and J by 4 bases, with 12 bases between the two germline ends. CDR3 residues: CASSPLQGSETQYF. CDR3 DNA sequence: TGTGCCAGCTCACCCTTACAGGGTTCAGAGACCCAGTACTTC.

The rearrangement uses TRBV12-3 or TRBV12-4 and TRBJ2-1; TRBD1 aligns across 8 bases. J gave up 9 bases and V 6 bases, and 7 bases lay outside the gene matches. CDR3 length: 13 amino acids. The CDR3 region is CASRGQGGSEQFF. Here the CDR3 DNA reads TGTGCCAGCAGAGGACAGGGAGGCAGTGAGCAGTTCTTC.